This T cell receptor (beta chain) comes out of a study of blood T cell repertoires in COVID-19. Across the study: From the United States, Italy and Spain came samples of acute and convalescent COVID-19.

The V end was cut by 7 bases, the J end by 2 bases, with 18 bases between. CDR1 is MDHEN, CDR2 SYDVKM, per germline. The CDR3 sequence is 16 residues long. Authors' data handling: Nucleated cell number was recorded as an estimate derived from reference gene primer amplification. TCRdb's copy holds only in-frame clones and misses some; the assay was immunoSEQ multiplex PCR. For V, J and clone size, that table is used; D and trimming come from the DNA. The repertoire holds about 190,000 clones, around 85% seen once, with approximately 1.1% in the top ten. This clone was seen only a few times. The rearrangement joins TRBV28 to TRBJ1-3; maybe TRBD1 (5 bases). The receptor comes from a man aged 25-45 years with acute or convalescent COVID-19. Specimen: peripheral blood. DNA of the CDR3: TGTGCCAGCACTCCATGGGGCGGGGTTGCTGGAAACACCATATATTTT. This gives the protein CASTPWGGVAGNTIYF.